Listed here are 16 T cell receptor beta chains from one sample, sequenced in a study of blood T cells in healthy people across ages. A second about 7 to 11 cycle PCR used barcoded and J-beta primers. TCRdb ran MiXCR on the 5' RACE reads and lists one entry per CDR3 protein. This table holds around 800,000 distinct CDR3 sequences, more than 35% found once. Sequencing input: blood. These receptors all stem from a man at least 80 years old in good health.

This clonotype was seen only a few times. The chain uses TRBV27 and TRBJ1-4; no definite D call. This CDR3 comprises 18 residues. Germline CDR1 and CDR2: MNHEY and SMNVEV (reference sequence). V shed 2 bases and J shed 0 bases, with 16 bases lying between them. CDR3 in amino acids: CASSLPEYSHATNEKLFF. CDR3 in DNA: TGTGCCAGCAGTTTACCCGAATACAGCCACGCAACTAATGAAAAACTGTTTTTT.

The chain couples TRBV28 to TRBJ2-7; 8 nucleotides line up with TRBD2. The CDR3 contains 21 residues. The V and J ends lost 4 bases and 7 bases, in that order; junction bases with no gene match: 30. Germline V gene data show CDR1 as MDHEN and CDR2 as SYDVKM. This chain's CDR3 is CASSSILASFAGGSGGNEQYF. The CDR3 DNA follows: TGTGCCAGCAGTTCAATCCTAGCCTCTTTCGCGGGGGGATCGGGGGGCAATGAGCAGTACTTC. The variable domain in full, completed from reference TRBV28 and TRBJ2-7, reads DVKVTQSSRYLVKRTGEKVFLECVQDMDHENMFWYRQDPGLGLRLIYFSYDVKMKEKGDIPEGYSVSREKKERFSLILESASTNQTSMYLCASSSILASFAGGSGGNEQYFGPGTRLTVT.

V usage is TRBV20-1 and J usage is TRBJ1-5; D perhaps matches TRBD1 (6 bases). The CDR3 length is 13 residues. CDR1 is DFQATT and CDR2 is SNEGSKA in the germline V gene (reference sequence). The V end lost 4 bases, the J end lost 7 bases, and 14 bases lay between the germline ends. The CDR3 coding sequence is TGCAGTGCTATCCAGGGGTTCGGGCAGCCCCAGCATTTT. Translating it yields CSAIQGFGQPQHF.

The genes are TRBV4-3 and TRBJ1-2, with 7 bases that match TRBD1. The CDR3 has 12 amino acids. Germline loops: CDR1 LGHNA, CDR2 YSLEER. V gave up 2 bases and J gave up 8 bases; unmatched junction bases: 2. In DNA form, the CDR3 reads TGCGCCAGCAGCCAAACAGGGGTAGGCTACACCTTC. Its protein product is CASSQTGVGYTF.

The gene calls are TRBV12-3 or TRBV12-4 and TRBJ2-2; D unresolved. V was trimmed by 2 bases and J by 6 bases, leaving 10 bases between them. The CDR3 is 14 residues long. CDR3 loop: CASSLRPASGELFF. CDR3 DNA: TGTGCCAGCAGTTTAAGGCCAGCGTCCGGGGAGCTGTTTTTT.

The CDR3 loop is CASSKVGPLDRDGYTF. In DNA form, the CDR3 reads TGTGCCAGCAGCAAAGTGGGGCCCCTTGACAGGGATGGCTACACCTTC. This rearrangement joins TRBV21-1 to TRBJ1-2; no check of the table's D call, TRBD1, against the DNA was made. TRBV21-1 is deemed a pseudogene. This CDR3 spans 16 amino acids.

In its sample, this clonotype was seen a few times. The chain has TRBV14 and TRBJ2-7, with 10 bases identical to TRBD2. V gave up 0 bases and J gave up 2 bases; unmatched junction bases: 4. The CDR3 runs 16 residues. Germline loops: CDR1 SGHDN, CDR2 FVKESK. CDR3: CASSQELAGDPYEQYF. CDR3 nucleotides: TGTGCCAGCAGCCAAGAGCTAGCGGGAGATCCCTACGAGCAGTACTTC.

This sequence joins TRBV27 and TRBJ2-7; unclear D gene. V was pared by 3 bases and J by 2 bases, with 11 bases between. Germline CDR1 reads MNHEY; CDR2 reads SMNVEV (reference sequence). The CDR3 length is 14 residues. DNA for the CDR3: TGTGCCAGCAGTTTTGGTAACGGACCCTACGAGCAGTACTTC. This codes for CASSFGNGPYEQYF.

Only a few counts were recorded for this clonotype. J is TRBJ2-1 and V is TRBV24-1; 11 bases agree with TRBD2. The J segment lost 7 bases and the V segment lost 3 bases, leaving 10 bases of the junction unmatched. The germline CDR1 and CDR2 sequences are KGHDR and SFDVKD. This CDR3 has 17 residues. The CDR3 DNA is TGTGCCACCAGTGATACCCTCACTAGCGGGAGCGGTAATGAGCAGTTCTTC. As protein: CATSDTLTSGSGNEQFF.

This chain links TRBV28 with TRBJ2-7; 8 bases map to TRBD2. Germline V gene data show CDR1 as MDHEN and CDR2 as SYDVKM. The ends lost 10 bases at V and 3 bases at J; junction bases unmatched: 8. The CDR3 length is 13 residues. The CDR3 DNA reads as TGTGCCACCCGGGGTAGCGGGAACTACGAGCAGTACTTC. Amino acids: CATRGSGNYEQYF.

Details on this clonotype: The junction departs from the called germline gene at one end, perhaps through a read error. The chain couples TRBV24-1 to TRBJ2-3, with a weak D call TRBD2 (5 bases). Germline CDR1 is KGHDR and CDR2 is SFDVKD. The CDR3 contains 14 residues. CDR3 loop: CTTSGDYPTDTQYF. The CDR3 nucleotides read TGTACCACCAGTGGAGACTATCCCACAGATACGCAGTATTTT.

The chain links TRBV29-1 to TRBJ2-1, with D unresolved. The germline CDR1 and CDR2 sequences are SQVTM and ANQGSEA. The ends were cut back, 3 bases at V and 3 bases at J, with 9 bases in the middle. The CDR3 covers 13 residues. DNA of the CDR3: TGCAGCGTTGACTGGGTGGGCTACAATGAGCAGTTCTTC. Translating gives CSVDWVGYNEQFF.

V is TRBV4-3 and J is TRBJ1-1; D not resolved. V lost 1 base and J 6 bases, leaving 18 bases between the germline ends. CDR3 length: 16 residues. CDR1 LGHNA and CDR2 YSLEER come from the germline V gene. CDR3 DNA sequence: TGCGCCAGCAGCCAAGGGTTTTCGACGAGCGATGCTGAAGCTTTCTTT. This codes for CASSQGFSTSDAEAFF.

This chain joins TRBV20-1 and TRBJ2-5, with 11 bases fitting TRBD2. This CDR3 comprises 18 residues. Per germline, CDR1 DFQATT and CDR2 SNEGSKA (reference sequence). The ends lost 5 bases at V and 11 bases at J; junction bases unmatched: 25. The DNA for the CDR3 is TGCAGTGCTCGATCAACAACACCGGGACTAGCGGCCTACAATGAGCAGTACTTC. This translates into CSARSTTPGLAAYNEQYF.

CDR3 sequence reads: CSARGLYFVTDTQYF. The CDR3 DNA follows: TGCAGTGCCAGGGGACTATACTTTGTTACAGATACGCAGTATTTT. The V call is TRBV20-1, the J call TRBJ2-3; D possibly corresponds to TRBD2 (7 bases). The germline V gene encodes CDR1 DFQATT and CDR2 SNEGSKA (reference sequence). The CDR3 is 15 residues long. The ends were cut back, 6 bases at V and 3 bases at J, with 19 bases in the middle.

This clonotype appeared a few times. This rearrangement joins TRBV24-1 to TRBJ1-4; D is undetermined. The CDR3 is 14 residues long. V was trimmed by 4 bases and J by 7 bases, leaving 12 bases between them. Germline V gene sequence: CDR1 KGHDR, CDR2 SFDVKD. CDR3 coding DNA: TGTGCCACCAGTGACCGGGTAGCGGTTGAAAAACTGTTTTTT. Translating gives CATSDRVAVEKLFF.